This T cell receptor beta chain was recorded in a study of shared clonotypes between healthy human individuals. Whole-study context: Researchers assigned three CD4 naive, three CD4 memory, two CD8 naive and one CD8 memory plate to each donor.

A note on this clone: The antigen is not known. At the DNA level, this CDR3 is encoded by other sequences in the same sample as well.

The method was immunoSEQ multiplex PCR; TCRdb's version includes in-frame clones alone and lacks a portion of them. The table has under 1,900,000 clones, approximately 98.5% seen once. V lost 1 base and J lost 2, with 6 bases in between. The CDR3 spans 15 residues. Germline CDR1 reads LNHDA; CDR2 reads SQIVND (reference sequence). Study-level findings and limits: Non-shared clonotypes were found to have lower generation probabilities than the clonotypes that were shared by all four of the sorted-subset donors.

Investigators divided CD4+ cells into CD45RA+ naive and CD45RA-negative memory subsets. This receptor was obtained from a young man in good health. The material sequenced was naive CD4+ T cells sorted from blood. Subset reported: CD45RA+ positively selected. The V call is TRBV19, the J call TRBJ2-6; D is ambiguous. The CDR3 sequence: CASSIARAGANVLTF. The CDR3 region has the DNA TGTGCCAGTAGTATAGCCCGAGCTGGGGCCAACGTCCTGACTTTC.